Each of the 20 T cell receptor beta chains below was sequenced from the same sample in a study of PD-1 blockade in classical Hodgkin lymphoma. Produced via immunoSEQ multiplex PCR; TCRdb's table is partial and in-frame only. The table shows 45,000 to 60,000 clones, with approximately 91% occurring only once. Time point reported: newly diagnosed, previously untreated cHL patient sample. The sequencing sample was made of peripheral blood mononuclear cells (PBMCs). The receptors originated from a human donor with classical Hodgkin lymphoma.

The chain combines TRBV9 with TRBJ2-1; 10 bases align to TRBD2. The CDR3 runs to 15 residues. From germline, CDR1 is SGDLS and CDR2 YYNGEE. V shed 0 bases, J shed 7 bases, and the junction held 4 bases outside the gene matches. CDR3: CASSVGPSGRNEQFF. The CDR3 coding sequence is TGTGCCAGCAGCGTAGGGCCTAGCGGGAGAAATGAGCAGTTCTTC.

This clone has just a few counts. The gene calls are TRBV6-5 and TRBJ1-3; 7 bases are a match to TRBD1. With V trimmed by 6 bases and J by 1 base, 3 bases remained unmatched. CDR1 is MNHEY, CDR2 SVGAGI, per germline. The CDR3 has 14 amino acids. The CDR3 sequence is CASSEQGSGNTIYF. CDR3 coding DNA: TGTGCCAGCAGCGAACAGGGGTCTGGAAACACCATATATTTT.

V and J are TRBV7-8 and TRBJ2-3; 7 nucleotides align to TRBD2. Germline-derived CDR1 and CDR2 are SGHVS and FQNEAQ. The J segment lost 5 bases and the V segment lost 0 bases, leaving 17 bases of the junction unmatched. This CDR3 is 19 amino acids long. In DNA, the CDR3 is TGTGCCAGCAGCTTAGCGCCTGGGCGTGCGGGAGTTTCGATAGATACGCAGTATTTT. This gives the protein CASSLAPGRAGVSIDTQYF.

This chain connects TRBV10-2 to TRBJ1-4; D call uncertain. The germline gives CDR1 WSHSY, CDR2 SAAADI. This CDR3 comprises 14 residues. Trimming left V 5 bases short and J 5 bases short, with 12 bases between. The CDR3 DNA reads as TGCGCCAGCAGTTCCGACGGAGGGAATGAAAAACTGTTTTTT. This codes for CASSSDGGNEKLFF.

This clone was picked up one time. The chain carries TRBV7-6 and TRBJ1-3, with a possible D match to TRBD1 (5 bases). This CDR3 comprises 13 residues. The germline V gene has CDR1 SGHVS and CDR2 FNYEAQ. V lost 1 base to trimming and J lost 8 bases, with 9 bases between them. In DNA form, the CDR3 reads TGTGCCAGCAGCTTAGGCGGAGGGGACACCATATATTTT. This gives the protein CASSLGGGDTIYF.

The genes are TRBV6-8 and TRBJ2-1, with unresolved D. The V and J ends lost 7 bases and 5 bases respectively, with 12 bases between them. CDR1 MNHGY and CDR2 SAAAGT come from the germline V gene. CDR3 length: 13 amino acids. The CDR3 region has the DNA TGTGCCAGCACCACCCTGCGGAACAATGAGCAGTTCTTC. It translates to CASTTLRNNEQFF.

The rearrangement uses TRBV5-1 and TRBJ2-3, with 7 bases aligning to TRBD1. The germline gives CDR1 SGHRS, CDR2 YFSETQ. J lost 6 bases, V lost 4 bases, and 5 bases had no gene match. The length of the CDR3 is 13 residues. The CDR3 sequence: CASSMTGSDTQYF. The CDR3 nucleotides are TGCGCCAGCAGCATGACAGGGAGCGATACGCAGTATTTT.

This clone was observed once. The gene calls are TRBV28 and TRBJ1-2, with 12 bases fitting TRBD1. The CDR3 consists of 15 residues. Trimming removed 5 bases from V and 8 bases from J; junction bases left unmatched: 9. Germline V gives CDR1 MDHEN, CDR2 SYDVKM. CDR3 DNA sequence: TGTGCCAGCAGTCGTATAGGGACAGGGGGCGTCGGCTACACCTTC. Residues: CASSRIGTGGVGYTF.

V usage is TRBV5-1 and J usage is TRBJ1-2, with 12 bases matching TRBD1. Per the germline V gene, CDR1 is SGHRS and CDR2 is YFSETQ. V lost 4 bases to trimming and J lost 6 bases; unmatched junction nucleotides: 4. The CDR3 length is 14 residues. In nucleotides, the CDR3 is TGCGCCAGCAGCGCGGGGACAGGGGGCGATGGCTACACCTTC. Residues: CASSAGTGGDGYTF.

The CDR3 reads CASGEVSHNEQFF. CDR3 DNA: TGTGCCAGTGGGGAAGTTTCTCACAATGAGCAGTTCTTC. The chain couples TRBV19 to TRBJ2-1, with no clear D. V was clipped by 8 bases and J by 5 bases, with 13 bases between them. The CDR3 runs to 13 residues. Per germline, CDR1 LNHDA and CDR2 SQIVND (reference sequence). The whole variable domain, filled in from reference TRBV19 and TRBJ2-1, reads DGGITQSPKYLFRKEGQNVTLSCEQNLNHDAMYWYRQDPGQGLRLIYYSQIVNDFQKGDIAEGYSVSREKKESFPLTVTSAQKNPTAFYLCASGEVSHNEQFFGPGTRLTVL.

This clone has only one observation. V is TRBV5-6 and J is TRBJ2-1, with D possibly TRBD2 on 6 matching bases. V lost 1 base and J lost 16, with 24 bases in between. CDR3 length: 15 residues. Germline CDR1 reads SGHDT; CDR2 reads YYEEEE. CDR3 nucleotide sequence: TGTGCCAGCAGCTTGACGGAACAGATACGGGTGGGGGGTTTCTTC. This translates into CASSLTEQIRVGGFF.

This rearrangement joins TRBV18 to TRBJ2-7; perhaps D is TRBD1 or TRBD2 (5 bases each). V lost 0 bases, J lost 5 bases, and 14 bases lay in between. Germline CDR1 and CDR2: KGHSH and LQKENI. This CDR3 has 15 amino acids. The CDR3 nucleotides are TGTGCCAGCTCACCACCGAGGGGCCTGCGGGACGAGCAGTACTTC. Amino acids: CASSPPRGLRDEQYF.

The J gene is TRBJ1-6, the V gene TRBV6-6; 9 bases match TRBD1. The germline gives CDR1 MNHNY, CDR2 SVGAGI (reference sequence). J lost 0 bases, V lost 6 bases, and 3 bases had no gene match. The CDR3 extends over 16 amino acids. CDR3 nucleotide sequence: TGTGCCAGCAGCCGGGGACAGGGCTCCTATAATTCACCCCTCCACTTT. Amino acids: CASSRGQGSYNSPLHF.

This chain joins TRBV10-1 and TRBJ2-7; 8 bases are shared with TRBD2. The V segment lost 5 bases and the J segment 2 bases; nucleotides outside the gene matches: 5. The CDR3 is made up of 14 amino acids. Per the germline V gene, CDR1 is WNHNN and CDR2 is SYGVQD (reference sequence). CDR3 residues: CASSKTSETYEQYF. The CDR3, as DNA: TGCGCCAGCAGTAAGACTAGCGAGACCTACGAGCAGTACTTC.

The genes are TRBV15 and TRBJ1-2; D remains unclear. This CDR3 has 15 residues. Looked up from germline, CDR1 is LNHNV and CDR2 is YYDKDF (reference sequence). V was trimmed by 5 bases and J by 2 bases, leaving 15 bases between them. CDR3 in DNA: TGTGCCACCAGCCTCTCTTGGACGGACAACTATGGCTACACCTTC. It yields the protein CATSLSWTDNYGYTF.

This clone is a singleton in its sample. V and J are TRBV27 and TRBJ2-7; 9 bases fit TRBD2. This CDR3 region has 14 residues. Germline-derived CDR1 and CDR2 are MNHEY and SMNVEV (reference sequence). The J segment lost 3 bases and the V segment lost 2 bases, leaving 2 bases of the junction unmatched. The DNA of the CDR3 is TGTGCCAGCAGTTTAGTAGCGGGAGTCTACGAGCAGTACTTC. Its protein is CASSLVAGVYEQYF.

The V call is TRBV5-6, the J call TRBJ2-4, with D possibly TRBD2 on 5 matching bases. Germline values: CDR1 SGHDT, CDR2 YYEEEE. The CDR3 has 13 amino acids. V was cut by 5 bases and J by 0 bases, with 6 bases left in between. The CDR3 DNA follows: TGTGCCAGCAGTGGACTAGCCAAAAACATTCAGTACTTC. It encodes CASSGLAKNIQYF.

This chain links TRBV2 with TRBJ1-2; D not resolved. Germline V gene lookup returns CDR1 SNHLY and CDR2 FYNNEI. CDR3 length equals 11 residues. V lost 3 bases, J lost 8 bases, and 7 bases lay in between. CDR3 sequence reads: CASSEGLGYTF. The DNA of the CDR3 is TGTGCCAGCAGTGAGGGTTTGGGCTACACCTTC. Complete variable domain (other parts from reference TRBV2 and TRBJ1-2): EPEVTQTPSHQVTQMGQEVILRCVPISNHLYFYWYRQILGQKVEFLVSFYNNEISEKSEIFDDQFSVERPDGSNFTLKIRSTKLEDSAMYFCASSEGLGYTFGSGTRLTVV.

This chain links TRBV28 with TRBJ2-1, with D perhaps assigned TRBD1 or TRBD2 (5 bases each). Germline V lookup: CDR1 MDHEN, CDR2 SYDVKM. The CDR3 loop spans 19 amino acids. The V and J ends lost 6 bases and 5 bases respectively, with 29 bases between them. CDR3 residues: CASRPLPPWTAMGDNEQFF. The CDR3 DNA reads TGTGCCAGCAGACCTTTACCCCCATGGACTGCGATGGGGGACAATGAGCAGTTCTTC.

The rearrangement uses TRBV5-5 and TRBJ1-5; 7 nucleotides align to TRBD1. V shed 4 bases, J shed 5 bases, and the junction held 15 bases outside the gene matches. CDR3 length: 17 amino acids. Germline V gives CDR1 SGHKS, CDR2 YYEKEE (reference sequence). The CDR3 DNA follows: TGTGCCAGCAGCCCTGGGGATTTCCAGGGGGATGATCAGCCCCAGCATTTT. Translation gives CASSPGDFQGDDQPQHF.